Below, 11 T cell receptor beta chains from the same sample are listed, as sequenced in a study of blood T cell repertoires in COVID-19 (dated by TCRdb to 2018 to 2020). Library preparation used the immunoSEQ multiplex PCR assay. Not all clones reach the TCRdb copy of this immuneACCESS table, which keeps in-frame sequences only. Checked studies attribute under half of the gap to unresolved V genes and leave the rest unexplained. Within this sample are over 200,000 clones, with approximately 90% of them counted one time only. 2% to 3% of the sample is held by the ten biggest clonotypes. The material sequenced was peripheral blood. The receptors here all came from a man younger than 40 with COVID-19, enrolled during active disease.

The count of this clone is one. The chain combines TRBV5-1 with TRBJ1-2, with 7 bases aligning to TRBD1. The CDR3 length is 14 residues. J was trimmed by 1 base and V by 4 bases; bases with no gene match: 4. The germline CDR1 and CDR2 sequences are SGHRS and YFSETQ. CDR3 amino acids: CASSVRDSNYGYTF. CDR3 bases: TGCGCCAGCAGCGTGAGGGACAGTAACTATGGCTACACCTTC.

The rearrangement joins TRBV6-5 to TRBJ2-7, with D possibly matching TRBD1 (6 bases). Per the germline V gene, CDR1 is MNHEY and CDR2 is SVGAGI. The CDR3 is 16 amino acids. V dropped 0 bases and J dropped 2 bases, with 14 bases sitting between them. In DNA form, the CDR3 reads TGTGCCAGCAGTTACTCTGTTTCGGGGACAACCTACGAGCAGTACTTC. Its translation: CASSYSVSGTTYEQYF.

The V call is TRBV20-1, the J call TRBJ1-1; TRBD1 matches 7 bases. Germline V gives CDR1 DFQATT, CDR2 SNEGSKA (reference sequence). The CDR3 sequence is 13 residues long. The junction had 3 bases not matched to a gene; V was cut back by 3 bases and J by 2 bases. CDR3 sequence reads: CSASKGGNTEAFF. The CDR3 region has the DNA TGCAGTGCTAGTAAAGGGGGCAACACTGAAGCTTTCTTT.

This chain uses TRBV5-1 with TRBJ1-6; a weak D match, TRBD1 (6 bases). The V end lost 4 bases, the J end lost 7 bases, and 15 bases lay between the germline ends. Per germline, CDR1 SGHRS and CDR2 YFSETQ. This CDR3 contains 15 residues. The CDR3 loop reads CASSPYTGSNSPLHF. The CDR3 DNA follows: TGCGCCAGCAGCCCGTACACAGGGTCGAATTCACCCCTCCACTTT.

This chain joins TRBV7-3 and TRBJ2-1; D is perhaps TRBD1 (6 bases). Germline V gene sequence: CDR1 SGHTA, CDR2 FQGTGA. The CDR3 has 18 residues. With 0 bases removed from V and 0 bases from J, the gap between germline ends came to 15 bases. The CDR3 here is CASSLTSGAQSSYNEQFF. CDR3 coding DNA: TGTGCCAGCAGCTTAACGTCAGGGGCCCAGAGCTCCTACAATGAGCAGTTCTTC.

The chain uses TRBV27 and TRBJ2-5; D call uncertain. This CDR3 has 17 amino acids. The V gene's germline CDR1 is MNHEY and CDR2 SMNVEV (reference sequence). Trimming removed 4 bases from V and 1 base from J, with 19 bases in between. The CDR3 spells CASSSILLGIIQETQYF. The CDR3 nucleotides read TGTGCCAGCAGTTCAATCCTCCTAGGTATCATCCAAGAGACCCAGTACTTC.

This sequence joins TRBV18 and TRBJ2-2; no clear D gene. The V gene lost 2 bases and the J gene lost 0 bases, with 7 bases spanning the gap. Germline CDR1 reads KGHSH; CDR2 reads LQKENI. CDR3 size: 15 residues. The CDR3 region has the DNA TGTGCCAGCTCACCAGGTCAGTCGAACACCGGGGAGCTGTTTTTT. Translation: CASSPGQSNTGELFF.

The CDR3 sequence is CASRHIQGAGELFF. In DNA, the CDR3 is TGTGCCAGCAGACATATTCAGGGGGCCGGGGAGCTGTTTTTT. The rearrangement joins TRBV5-4 to TRBJ2-2; 7 nucleotides match TRBD1. Germline CDR1 and CDR2: SGHNT and YYREEE (reference sequence). Germline trimming cut 5 bases from V and 6 bases from J; bases unmatched to any gene: 7. The CDR3 totals 14 residues.

The V call is TRBV3-1 (or the pseudogene TRBV3-2), the J call TRBJ2-1; 11 nucleotides agree with TRBD2. Germline CDR1 LGHDT, CDR2 YNNKEL (reference sequence). V shed 3 bases and J 7 bases; nucleotides not matched to a gene: 8. CDR3 length: 16 residues. The CDR3 coding sequence is TGTGCCAGCAGCCAGCGGTCGGCTAGCGGGGGGAATGAGCAGTTCTTC. Protein product: CASSQRSASGGNEQFF.

The V gene is TRBV7-9, the J gene TRBJ1-3; D perhaps matches TRBD1 (6 bases). Trimming pared 8 bases from V and 3 bases from J, leaving 20 bases between. The CDR3 loop spans 16 amino acids. From germline, CDR1 is SEHNR and CDR2 FQNEAQ (reference sequence). CDR3 sequence reads: CASRRGGASDGNTIYF. The CDR3 DNA reads TGTGCCAGCCGCCGAGGGGGGGCATCTGATGGAAACACCATATATTTT.

This chain joins TRBV6-6 and TRBJ1-3, with D possibly TRBD1 on 6 matching bases. The V gene's germline CDR1 is MNHNY and CDR2 SVGAGI (reference sequence). Trimming cost V 10 bases and J 9 bases, with 25 bases left between them. The CDR3 runs 15 residues. CDR3 in amino acids: CATLKGDINFGTIYF. For the CDR3, the DNA is TGTGCCACCCTTAAGGGGGACATAAACTTTGGCACCATATATTTT.